The 31 T cell receptor beta chains reported below all come from one sample, sequenced in a study of monozygotic twins with inflammatory bowel disease (dated by TCRdb to between 2019 and 2020). Libraries were built with 5' RACE. Sequencing took place on an Illumina HiSeq 2500. TCRdb reprocessed the sequencing reads and holds a single record per CDR3 protein sequence, with no DNA. This sample's table has entries for over 90,000 distinct CDR3 sequences. The ten biggest clones cover 1.9% of the sample. Sequencing was done on a sample of blood. The receptor source for this set is a human donor with ulcerative colitis or Crohn's disease, or a healthy co-twin of an affected twin (not recorded which).

The chain is built from TRBV7-2 and TRBJ2-3. Per germline, CDR1 SGHTA and CDR2 FQGNSA. This CDR3 has 15 residues. The CDR3 sequence: CASSLGAVRGDTQYF.

CDR3 in amino acids: CASSLDPSRQFF. This chain joins TRBV5-4 and TRBJ2-1; TCRdb selects TRBD2, and the lack of DNA leaves this call unchecked. The CDR3 loop spans 12 amino acids. CDR1 is SGHNT, CDR2 YYREEE, per germline (reference sequence).

This rearrangement joins TRBV28 to TRBJ2-7. The CDR3 sequence is 14 residues long. Germline CDR1 MDHEN, CDR2 SYDVKM. The CDR3 protein is CASSYTQITYEQYF.

The chain uses TRBV10-3 and TRBJ2-7; the D call from TCRdb, TRBD1, cannot be confirmed without DNA. Germline values: CDR1 ENHRY, CDR2 SYGVKD. CDR3 length: 16 residues. The chain's CDR3 is CAIGQARGQGTYEQYF.

V usage is TRBV28 and J usage is TRBJ2-7; TCRdb's D call of TRBD1 is untestable without DNA. The germline V gene has CDR1 MDHEN and CDR2 SYDVKM. This CDR3 comprises 12 residues. This CDR3 reads CASRRQGFEQYF. Full variable domain (rest looked up from reference TRBV28 and TRBJ2-7): DVKVTQSSRYLVKRTGEKVFLECVQDMDHENMFWYRQDPGLGLRLIYFSYDVKMKEKGDIPEGYSVSREKKERFSLILESASTNQTSMYLCASRRQGFEQYFGPGTRLTVT.

The chain carries TRBV11-1 and TRBJ2-5; absent DNA, TCRdb's TRBD2 call cannot be checked. Germline CDR1 is SGHAT and CDR2 is FQDESV (reference sequence). The CDR3 runs 18 residues. The CDR3 reads CASSPMVGLAAIQETQYF.

The chain recombines TRBV6-5 with TRBJ1-5; with no DNA, the TCRdb D assignment of TRBD1 cannot be verified. Germline CDR1 MNHEY, CDR2 SVGAGI. This CDR3 comprises 16 residues. The CDR3 region is CASSYSIPGSNQPQHF.

V usage is TRBV20-1 and J usage is TRBJ1-2; TCRdb gives TRBD1 as the D gene, but with no DNA this cannot be confirmed. CDR3 length: 16 residues. Germline CDR1 is DFQATT and CDR2 is SNEGSKA (reference sequence). The CDR3: CSAPGQSALGGDGYTF.

The chain recombines TRBV11-2 with TRBJ2-1; as DNA is missing, the TRBD1 call by TCRdb cannot be tested. CDR1 and CDR2 from the germline V gene are SGHAT and FQNNGV. The CDR3 spans 18 residues. CDR3 sequence reads: CASSPGTGGVIGYNEQFF.

The genes are TRBV18 and TRBJ2-1; TCRdb outputs TRBD2, but without DNA this stays unchecked. The CDR3 runs 15 residues. The germline V gene has CDR1 KGHSH and CDR2 LQKENI. The CDR3 reads CASSPPGTVGGEQFF.

This chain links TRBV25-1 with TRBJ1-1; as DNA is missing, the TRBD1 call by TCRdb cannot be tested. From germline, CDR1 is MGHDK and CDR2 SYGVNS. The CDR3 spans 12 residues. This CDR3 is CASSERGTEAFF.

This chain uses TRBV11-2 with TRBJ2-1; TCRdb returns TRBD1, unconfirmable since there is no DNA. The germline V gene encodes CDR1 SGHAT and CDR2 FQNNGV. The CDR3 runs to 17 residues. CDR3 protein: CASSFATIGQGRNEQFF.

The rearrangement uses TRBV5-1 and TRBJ2-7; as DNA is missing, the TRBD2 call by TCRdb cannot be tested. There are 16 residues in the CDR3. Germline values: CDR1 SGHRS, CDR2 YFSETQ. The chain's CDR3 is CASSPRAREDAYEQYF.

J is TRBJ1-1 and V is TRBV18; TCRdb returns TRBD1, unconfirmable since there is no DNA. This CDR3 spans 14 amino acids. Germline-derived CDR1 and CDR2 are KGHSH and LQKENI. CDR3 loop: CASSVTGAHTEAFF.

The chain is built from TRBV29-1 and TRBJ2-6; TCRdb selects TRBD1, and the lack of DNA leaves this call unchecked. CDR3 size: 18 residues. CDR1 is SQVTM and CDR2 is ANQGSEA in the germline V gene. The CDR3 loop reads CSVSSRQGLMGGANVLTF.

The gene calls are TRBV9 and TRBJ1-6. Per germline, CDR1 SGDLS and CDR2 YYNGEE. The CDR3 is 17 amino acids. The CDR3 loop is CASSVAINPRWNSPLHF. Based on the CDR3 plus reference TRBV9 and TRBJ1-6, the full variable domain is DSGVTQTPKHLITATGQRVTLRCSPRSGDLSVYWYQQSLDQGLQFLIQYYNGEERAKGNILERFSAQQFPDLHSELNLSSLELGDSALYFCASSVAINPRWNSPLHFGNGTRLTVT.

This chain uses TRBV27 with TRBJ2-7; TCRdb lists TRBD2, though no DNA is available to test this call. The CDR3 covers 13 residues. The germline V gene has CDR1 MNHEY and CDR2 SMNVEV (reference sequence). The CDR3 loop reads CASSHGTSAEQYF.

The rearrangement uses TRBV5-1 and TRBJ2-7; TCRdb's assignment of TRBD2 cannot be checked, as there is no DNA. The CDR3 is made up of 13 amino acids. CDR1 SGHRS and CDR2 YFSETQ come from the germline V gene. Here the CDR3 reads CASRSGGGYEQYF.

J is TRBJ1-6 and V is TRBV2. Germline V CDR1 and CDR2: SNHLY, FYNNEI. The CDR3 is 12 amino acids. This CDR3 is CASRRDLGSLHF.

The chain recombines TRBV24-1 with TRBJ1-2; TCRdb names TRBD1, which stays unverified in the absence of DNA. The length of the CDR3 is 15 residues. Per the germline V gene, CDR1 is KGHDR and CDR2 is SFDVKD. The CDR3 region is CATSDFRGSSYGYTF.

This chain joins TRBV20-1 and TRBJ2-6; TCRdb returns TRBD2, unconfirmable since there is no DNA. The germline CDR1 and CDR2 sequences are DFQATT and SNEGSKA (reference sequence). This CDR3 comprises 13 residues. CDR3 amino acids: CSARSSQAHVLTF.

The rearrangement links TRBV27 to TRBJ2-1; the TCRdb call, TRBD2, lacks DNA for checking. CDR3 length: 15 amino acids. Germline-derived CDR1 and CDR2 are MNHEY and SMNVEV (reference sequence). The CDR3 loop is CASSSVGLAGGEQFF.

The rearrangement uses TRBV7-2 and TRBJ2-2; TCRdb indicates TRBD2, and absent DNA this call remains unverified. The CDR3 is made up of 16 amino acids. Germline V gives CDR1 SGHTA, CDR2 FQGNSA. The CDR3 sequence is CASSQRGGRGTGELFF.

CDR3 sequence reads: CASSRTSGKTYEQYF. The chain joins TRBV9 to TRBJ2-7; the TCRdb call, TRBD2, lacks DNA for checking. The V gene's germline CDR1 is SGDLS and CDR2 YYNGEE. The CDR3 is made up of 15 amino acids.

This rearrangement joins TRBV4-3 to TRBJ1-1; with no DNA, the TCRdb D assignment of TRBD1 cannot be verified. In germline, CDR1 is LGHNA, CDR2 YSLEER. CDR3 size: 16 residues. The CDR3 spells CASSQGLLGLNTEAFF.

This chain connects TRBV16 to TRBJ2-7; TCRdb reports TRBD1, a call that lacks DNA to check it against. This CDR3 contains 13 residues. Per the germline V gene, CDR1 is KGHSY and CDR2 is FQNENV. The CDR3 loop reads CASAADRAYEQYF. The variable domain in full, with the rest retrieved from reference TRBV16 and TRBJ2-7, is GEEVAQTPKHLVRGEGQKAKLYCAPIKGHSYVFWYQQVLKNEFKFLISFQNENVFDETGMPKERFSAKCLPNSPCSLEIQATKLEDSAVYFCASAADRAYEQYFGPGTRLTVT.

This sequence joins TRBV5-1 and TRBJ2-5; TCRdb's D call of TRBD2 is untestable without DNA. The CDR3 sequence is 15 residues long. Germline V gene sequence: CDR1 SGHRS, CDR2 YFSETQ. CDR3 sequence: CASSPGGSGSETQYF.

The V gene is TRBV20-1, the J gene TRBJ2-1. The germline V gene encodes CDR1 DFQATT and CDR2 SNEGSKA (reference sequence). The CDR3 runs to 12 residues. CDR3 sequence reads: CSGSYSYNEQFF.

V gene TRBV5-6 combines with J gene TRBJ1-5; TCRdb gives TRBD1 as the D gene, but with no DNA this cannot be confirmed. Germline V gene data show CDR1 as SGHDT and CDR2 as YYEEEE. This CDR3 comprises 15 residues. The chain's CDR3 is CASSRQGLYNQPQHF.

The chain joins TRBV20-1 to TRBJ2-7; TCRdb outputs TRBD2, but without DNA this stays unchecked. The CDR3 extends over 15 amino acids. From germline, CDR1 is DFQATT and CDR2 SNEGSKA (reference sequence). CDR3 sequence: CSAGGIAGVSYEQYF.

The rearrangement links TRBV20-1 to TRBJ2-3; without DNA, the TCRdb call of TRBD2 cannot be checked. This CDR3 is built from 14 residues. Germline V gene lookup returns CDR1 DFQATT and CDR2 SNEGSKA (reference sequence). CDR3 sequence: CSARSPARTDTQYF.